This T cell receptor beta chain was sequenced in a study of cytomegalovirus exposure and HLA in healthy donors. General study results and limits: Later analysis identified several of the most significant clusters that appeared linked to common viral pathogens.

Regarding this clone: The antigen is unknown.

The primer mix had 60 Vbeta and 13 Jbeta primers. The protocol was immunoSEQ multiplex PCR, while the TCRdb copy is restricted to in-frame clones and leaves out a portion. The sample contains around 65,000 clones, about 68% of which appear only once. In germline, CDR1 is SEHNR, CDR2 FQNEAQ (reference sequence). V gave up 1 base and J gave up 5 bases, with 11 bases separating them. The CDR3 consists of 14 residues. This clonotype was sampled from a woman aged 25 to 39 in good health and CMV-seropositive. The material sequenced was PBMCs. The gene calls are TRBV7-9 and TRBJ1-2; D gene ambiguous. CDR3 loop: CASSLEFAGYGYTF. CDR3 sequence (DNA): TGTGCCAGCAGCTTAGAGTTCGCGGGGTATGGCTACACCTTC. Complete variable domain (other parts from reference TRBV7-9 and TRBJ1-2): DTGVSQNPRHKITKRGQNVTFRCDPISEHNRLYWYRQTLGQGPEFLTYFQNEAQLEKSRLLSDRFSAERPKGSFSTLEIQRTEQGDSAMYLCASSLEFAGYGYTFGSGTRLTVV.